The 8 T cell receptor beta chains given below trace back to one sample, sequenced in a study of blood T cell repertoires in COVID-19. TCRdb keeps only in-frame clones here, not all; method: immunoSEQ multiplex PCR. The sample consists of 170,000 or so clones, 70% to 90% of them appearing once. Sequencing was carried out using peripheral blood. The receptors here all came from a man aged 50-59 years with active or convalescent COVID-19.

The chain has TRBV1 and TRBJ2-7; the table's D call, TRBD2, has no DNA check behind it. TRBV1 is a pseudogene locus. The CDR3 is made up of 16 amino acids. CDR3 amino acids: CTSSHPAGSSGVEQYF. CDR3 DNA: TGCACCAGCAGCCACCCCGCGGGGTCTAGCGGGGTCGAGCAGTACTTC.

This chain joins TRBV10-3 and TRBJ2-1; 8 bases fit TRBD1. Germline loops: CDR1 ENHRY, CDR2 SYGVKD. After removal of 7 bases from V and 8 bases from J, the junction contained 1 base not matched to a gene. This CDR3 spans 11 amino acids. CDR3 nucleotides: TGTGCCATCACAGGGGGCGATGAGCAGTTCTTC. This gives the protein CAITGGDEQFF.

The chain links TRBV4-1 to TRBJ2-7, with TRBD1 matching over 9 bases. V trimming: 5 bases; J trimming: 3 bases; junction bases outside the gene matches: 8. The CDR3 is 15 amino acids. Germline lookup yields CDR1 MGHRA and CDR2 YSYEKL. The CDR3 reads CASSYPGQGVYEQYF. The CDR3 bases are TGCGCCAGCAGCTATCCGGGACAGGGAGTCTACGAGCAGTACTTC.

V gene TRBV28 combines with J gene TRBJ1-2; TRBD1 aligns across 7 bases. The CDR3 runs to 13 residues. With 5 bases clipped from V and 5 bases from J, the junction kept 5 bases outside the gene matches. The germline V gene has CDR1 MDHEN and CDR2 SYDVKM. The CDR3 protein is CASSPATGYGYTF. CDR3 nucleotide sequence: TGTGCCAGCAGTCCCGCGACAGGGTATGGCTACACCTTC.

The chain uses TRBV7-2 and TRBJ1-6, with D uncertain. Germline values: CDR1 SGHTA, CDR2 FQGNSA. Deletions cut 0 bases from V and 7 bases from J, with 7 bases between. This CDR3 is built from 14 residues. CDR3: CASSLAPRNSPLHF. The CDR3 bases are TGTGCCAGCAGCTTAGCTCCCAGAAATTCACCCCTCCACTTT.

The V call is TRBV28, the J call TRBJ1-1; a weak D match, TRBD1 (6 bases). Looked up from germline, CDR1 is MDHEN and CDR2 is SYDVKM. The CDR3 is 13 residues long. V shed 8 bases and J shed 6 bases, with 16 bases lying between them. CDR3: CASVKGTPPEAFF. DNA of the CDR3: TGTGCCAGCGTCAAAGGGACACCCCCTGAAGCTTTCTTT.

The chain has TRBV9 and TRBJ2-1; tentative D call: TRBD2 (6 bases). V lost 0 bases to trimming and J lost 1 base, with 11 bases between them. Looked up from germline, CDR1 is SGDLS and CDR2 is YYNGEE. This CDR3 spans 16 amino acids. The CDR3 is CASSVEPGGSYNEQFF. For the CDR3, the DNA is TGTGCCAGCAGCGTAGAACCCGGGGGTTCCTACAATGAGCAGTTCTTC. Complete variable domain (other parts from reference TRBV9 and TRBJ2-1): DSGVTQTPKHLITATGQRVTLRCSPRSGDLSVYWYQQSLDQGLQFLIQYYNGEERAKGNILERFSAQQFPDLHSELNLSSLELGDSALYFCASSVEPGGSYNEQFFGPGTRLTVL.

V usage is TRBV28 and J usage is TRBJ1-1; no clear D. Germline CDR1 reads MDHEN; CDR2 reads SYDVKM. V was pared by 6 bases and J by 0 bases, with 8 bases between. This CDR3 contains 13 residues. The CDR3 region has the DNA TGTGCCAGCAGACCCGAGGTGAACACTGAAGCTTTCTTT. The encoded protein is CASRPEVNTEAFF.